The 8 T cell receptor beta chains presented below share a single source sample, sequenced in a study of blood T cell repertoires in COVID-19. TCRdb keeps only in-frame clones here, not all; method: immunoSEQ multiplex PCR. The table lists approximately 67,000 clones, 87% of them singletons. Sequenced: peripheral blood. The receptors come from a man aged 50 to 59 with active COVID-19.

This chain links TRBV28 with TRBJ1-5, with 8 positions matching TRBD1. The CDR3 totals 14 residues. Unmatched junction bases numbered 5, after V lost 9 bases and J lost 1 base. CDR1 and CDR2 (germline): MDHEN, SYDVKM. CDR3 sequence (DNA): TGTGCCAGTAGACAGGGGATCAGCAATCAGCCCCAGCATTTT. Translated, it gives CASRQGISNQPQHF.

This sequence joins TRBV5-1 and TRBJ1-1, with 7 nucleotides matching TRBD1. Germline CDR1 and CDR2: SGHRS and YFSETQ. The J segment lost 1 base and the V segment lost 4 bases, leaving 10 bases of the junction unmatched. The CDR3 is 16 residues long. CDR3 residues: CASSIGTATSNTEAFF. CDR3 nucleotide sequence: TGCGCCAGCAGCATAGGGACAGCAACCTCGAACACTGAAGCTTTCTTT.

The chain recombines TRBV18 with TRBJ2-4; a weak D match, TRBD2 (6 bases). V lost 6 bases and J 7 bases, leaving 19 bases between the germline ends. Germline CDR1 KGHSH, CDR2 LQKENI. The length of the CDR3 is 15 residues. CDR3 nucleotides: TGTGCCAGCTCGCTCCGGGGGTCGGAAGCTAACATTCAGTACTTC. Amino acids: CASSLRGSEANIQYF.

The rearrangement links TRBV2 to TRBJ2-1; D possibly corresponds to TRBD2 (5 bases). Trimming removed 6 bases from V and 8 bases from J, with 14 bases in between. The CDR3 totals 13 residues. Germline CDR1 SNHLY, CDR2 FYNNEI. CDR3 sequence: CASRGRGMYEQFF. CDR3 bases: TGTGCCAGCAGGGGCCGAGGGATGTATGAGCAGTTCTTC.

V usage is TRBV11-3 and J usage is TRBJ1-1; D possibly corresponds to TRBD1 (5 bases). The ends were cut back, 1 base at V and 4 bases at J, with 10 bases in the middle. CDR1 SGHNT and CDR2 YENEEA come from the germline V gene. This CDR3 is 14 amino acids long. In DNA form, the CDR3 reads TGTGCCAGCAGCTTAGGGGGCGCTATCACTGAAGCTTTCTTT. Translated, it gives CASSLGGAITEAFF.

The J gene is TRBJ2-6, the V gene TRBV19, with 9 bases matching TRBD1. The germline gives CDR1 LNHDA, CDR2 SQIVND (reference sequence). The CDR3 spans 14 residues. V trimming: 6 bases; J trimming: 7 bases; junction bases outside the gene matches: 4. CDR3 residues: CASRQDRGANVLTF. For the CDR3, the DNA is TGTGCCAGTAGGCAGGACAGGGGTGCCAACGTCCTGACTTTC.

V is TRBV7-2 and J is TRBJ1-5; D might be TRBD1 (6 bases). Trimming shortened V by 5 bases and J by 7 bases, and 15 bases separated the two germline ends. Germline CDR1 is SGHTA and CDR2 is FQGNSA. The CDR3 is 14 residues long. The CDR3 DNA sequence: TGTGCCAGCAGCCTGGGACAACGGCGCCAGCCCCAGCATTTT. This codes for CASSLGQRRQPQHF.

The rearrangement links TRBV15 to TRBJ1-5; the match to TRBD1 covers 8 bases. The V and J ends lost 4 bases and 3 bases, in that order; junction bases with no gene match: 5. CDR1 LNHNV and CDR2 YYDKDF come from the germline V gene (reference sequence). CDR3 size: 15 residues. CDR3 DNA: TGTGCCACCAGCACCGACAGGGGTTACAATCAGCCCCAGCATTTT. Translation: CATSTDRGYNQPQHF.